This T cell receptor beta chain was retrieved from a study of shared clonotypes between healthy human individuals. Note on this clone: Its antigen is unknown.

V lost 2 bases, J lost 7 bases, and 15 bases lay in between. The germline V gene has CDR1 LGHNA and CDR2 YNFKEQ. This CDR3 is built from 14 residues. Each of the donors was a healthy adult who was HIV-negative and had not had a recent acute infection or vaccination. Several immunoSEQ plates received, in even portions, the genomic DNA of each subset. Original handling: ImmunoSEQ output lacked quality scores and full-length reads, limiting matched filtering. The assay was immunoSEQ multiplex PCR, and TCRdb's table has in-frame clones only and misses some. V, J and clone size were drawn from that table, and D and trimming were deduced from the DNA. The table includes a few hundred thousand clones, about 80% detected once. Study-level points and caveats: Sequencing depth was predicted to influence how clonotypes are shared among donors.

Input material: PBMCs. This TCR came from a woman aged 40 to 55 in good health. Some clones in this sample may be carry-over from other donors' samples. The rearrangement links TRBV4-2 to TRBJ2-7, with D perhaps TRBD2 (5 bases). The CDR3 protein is CASSQTPGSGEQYF. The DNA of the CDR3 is TGTGCCAGCAGCCAAACCCCAGGCTCGGGGGAGCAGTACTTC.